A single sample is the source of the 28 T cell receptor beta chains below, sequenced in a study of blood T cell repertoires in COVID-19. This table comes from immunoSEQ multiplex PCR, and its TCRdb copy is limited to in-frame clones, with some not included. The data hold around 98,000 clones, with roughly 80% observed a single time. The specimen was peripheral blood. These receptors all stem from a man aged 65 to 79 with active or convalescent COVID-19.

V gene TRBV4-2 combines with J gene TRBJ2-1; 8 bases fit TRBD2. Per germline, CDR1 LGHNA and CDR2 YNFKEQ. The CDR3 is 15 amino acids. The V gene end was trimmed by 2 bases and the J gene end by 7 bases; junction bases not matched to a gene: 7. This chain's CDR3 is CASSQYGTRGNEQFF. CDR3 bases: TGTGCCAGCAGCCAATACGGGACTAGAGGGAATGAGCAGTTCTTC.

The V gene is TRBV11-2, the J gene TRBJ2-7, with 9 positions matching TRBD1. With V trimmed by 5 bases and J by 2 bases, 4 bases remained unmatched. The CDR3 loop spans 14 amino acids. Per germline, CDR1 SGHAT and CDR2 FQNNGV. The CDR3 nucleotides read TGTGCCAGCAGCACCGGGACAGGGACCTACGAGCAGTACTTC. Translated: CASSTGTGTYEQYF.

This clone is a singleton in its sample. This chain links TRBV7-8 with TRBJ1-2; 9 bases match TRBD1. The CDR3 covers 15 residues. J was trimmed by 6 bases and V by 0 bases; bases with no gene match: 5. CDR1 and CDR2 from the germline V gene are SGHVS and FQNEAQ. The CDR3 DNA follows: TGTGCCAGCAGCTTAGCGCGGGGACAGGGAGATGGCTACACCTTC. Protein sequence: CASSLARGQGDGYTF.

The chain recombines TRBV29-1 with TRBJ1-1; D possibly corresponds to TRBD1 (5 bases). The V and J ends lost 7 bases and 9 bases respectively, with 15 bases between them. Germline-derived CDR1 and CDR2 are SQVTM and ANQGSEA. The CDR3 is 11 residues long. The chain's CDR3 is CSGRRQGKAFF. The CDR3 DNA is TGCAGCGGAAGACGGCAGGGAAAAGCTTTCTTT.

This clone was seen a few times. V and J are TRBV6-5 and TRBJ2-1, with D maybe TRBD2 (6 bases). The CDR3 spans 14 residues. Germline lookup yields CDR1 MNHEY and CDR2 SVGAGI. The germline V and J ends were trimmed by 7 bases and 0 bases, with 10 bases remaining between them. In nucleotides, the CDR3 is TGTGCCAGCACCTGGGACTCCTCCTACAATGAGCAGTTCTTC. Translating gives CASTWDSSYNEQFF.

CDR3 protein: CASSLGFRGANVLTF. CDR3 bases: TGTGCCAGCAGCTTAGGATTCCGGGGGGCCAACGTCCTGACTTTC. J is TRBJ2-6 and V is TRBV7-2; D not certain. The V and J ends lost 1 base and 4 bases respectively, with 8 bases between them. CDR1 is SGHTA, CDR2 FQGNSA, per germline. This CDR3 is built from 15 residues.

V usage is TRBV14 and J usage is TRBJ1-4, with TRBD1 as a possible D gene (6 bases). CDR1 is SGHDN and CDR2 is FVKESK in the germline V gene. V gave up 8 bases and J gave up 5 bases, with 12 bases separating them. This CDR3 has 13 amino acids. Here the CDR3 reads CASQRQANEKLFF. DNA of the CDR3: TGTGCCAGCCAAAGACAGGCGAATGAAAAACTGTTTTTT.

The chain employs TRBV5-3 and TRBJ1-2; D is possibly TRBD1 (6 bases). TRBV5-3 is flagged as an ORF with uncertain function. The CDR3 loop spans 14 amino acids. V gave up 4 bases and J gave up 1 base, with 11 bases separating them. Here the CDR3 reads CARSRGQNNYGYTF. In nucleotides, the CDR3 is TGTGCCAGAAGCAGAGGACAGAATAACTATGGCTACACCTTC.

The genes are TRBV6-5 and TRBJ2-1; 8 bases are a match to TRBD1. Germline CDR1 reads MNHEY; CDR2 reads SVGAGI. V lost 3 bases and J lost 6; bases outside the gene matches: 7. The CDR3 runs to 15 residues. DNA for the CDR3: TGTGCCAGCAGTTATCCCGGGACAGGCACCAATGAGCAGTTCTTC. This gives the protein CASSYPGTGTNEQFF.

By share, this clone counts as large. V and J are TRBV6-1 and TRBJ2-5; D is possibly TRBD1 (6 bases). Germline loops: CDR1 MNHNS, CDR2 SASEGT. The CDR3 contains 14 residues. Trimming left V 3 bases short and J 5 bases short, with 13 bases between. The CDR3 is CASSENRDPETQYF. The CDR3 nucleotides read TGTGCCAGCAGTGAGAACAGGGACCCGGAGACCCAGTACTTC.

This clone was seen only once. The CDR3 bases are TGTGCCAGCAGCCGGCCCGGTCAGGGGGCATATGGCTACACCTTC. Its protein is CASSRPGQGAYGYTF. The rearrangement joins TRBV14 to TRBJ1-2; 8 nucleotides align to TRBD1. With V trimmed by 4 bases and J by 5 bases, 9 bases remained unmatched. This CDR3 has 15 residues. The germline CDR1 and CDR2 sequences are SGHDN and FVKESK.

The chain carries TRBV3-1 (or the pseudogene TRBV3-2) and TRBJ2-7, with 10 positions matching TRBD1. J gave up 6 bases and V 4 bases, and 0 bases lay outside the gene matches. The CDR3 totals 12 residues. Germline CDR1 reads LGHDT; CDR2 reads YNNKEL (reference sequence). The CDR3 DNA follows: TGTGCCAGCAGCCGGACAGGGGGCGAGCAGTACTTC. The encoded protein is CASSRTGGEQYF.

V and J are TRBV6-5 and TRBJ1-1; the match to TRBD1 covers 7 bases. Germline CDR1 is MNHEY and CDR2 is SVGAGI. J gave up 2 bases and V 5 bases, and 5 bases lay outside the gene matches. The CDR3 covers 14 residues. The CDR3 sequence: CASSQQGFNTEAFF. The DNA of the CDR3 is TGTGCCAGCAGTCAACAGGGGTTTAACACTGAAGCTTTCTTT.

V and J are TRBV9 and TRBJ2-3; a possible D gene is TRBD2 (5 bases). Germline V gene sequence: CDR1 SGDLS, CDR2 YYNGEE. V was trimmed by 0 bases and J by 3 bases, leaving 11 bases between them. The length of the CDR3 is 15 residues. The CDR3 sequence is CASSVALAETDTQYF. The CDR3 DNA sequence: TGTGCCAGCAGCGTAGCCCTAGCAGAGACAGATACGCAGTATTTT.

This chain uses TRBV29-1 with TRBJ1-2; D possibly corresponds to TRBD1 (6 bases). CDR3 length equals 11 residues. Germline CDR1 SQVTM, CDR2 ANQGSEA. The V end was cut by 8 bases, the J end by 6 bases, with 13 bases between. The CDR3 reads CSSSGADGYTF. The CDR3 DNA sequence: TGCAGCTCCTCAGGGGCGGATGGCTACACCTTC.

The rearrangement links TRBV7-8 to TRBJ2-5, with D hard to call. Germline V gene lookup returns CDR1 SGHVS and CDR2 FQNEAQ. The CDR3 consists of 15 residues. V lost 5 bases to trimming and J lost 9 bases, with 22 bases between them. In nucleotides, the CDR3 is TGTGCCAGCAGCCCCAACACGGGTAGAAGAGACCCCCAGTACTTC. Its translation: CASSPNTGRRDPQYF.

This clone was observed a few times. The chain joins TRBV3-1 (or the pseudogene TRBV3-2) to TRBJ1-2; D might be TRBD1 (5 bases). V lost 5 bases, J lost 4 bases, and 14 bases lay in between. The CDR3 length is 14 residues. From germline, CDR1 is LGHDT and CDR2 YNNKEL (reference sequence). The CDR3 region is CASSVSGTGYGYTF. CDR3 coding DNA: TGTGCCAGCAGCGTCAGCGGGACTGGCTATGGCTACACCTTC.

The chain joins TRBV19 to TRBJ2-2; 9 bases match TRBD2. The germline CDR1 and CDR2 sequences are LNHDA and SQIVND (reference sequence). CDR3 size: 19 residues. J gave up 4 bases and V 4 bases, and 16 bases lay outside the gene matches. The CDR3 loop reads CASSTAGSGGPWSTGELFF. CDR3 coding DNA: TGTGCCAGTAGTACCGCGGGTAGCGGGGGCCCTTGGAGCACCGGGGAGCTGTTTTTT. Supplemented by reference TRBV19 and TRBJ2-2, the full variable domain reads DGGITQSPKYLFRKEGQNVTLSCEQNLNHDAMYWYRQDPGQGLRLIYYSQIVNDFQKGDIAEGYSVSREKKESFPLTVTSAQKNPTAFYLCASSTAGSGGPWSTGELFFGEGSRLTVL.

The table lists this clone with a count of one. The rearrangement links TRBV12-5 to TRBJ1-5; TRBD1 might be the D (5 bases). Germline V gene lookup returns CDR1 LGHNT and CDR2 FRNRAP. This CDR3 is 15 amino acids long. Trimming removed 5 bases at V and 4 bases at J, with 15 bases between. The CDR3 DNA reads as TGTGCTAGTGGTGCAATGCAGGGATTGAATCAGCCCCAGCATTTT. The encoded protein is CASGAMQGLNQPQHF.

The chain employs TRBV7-8 and TRBJ2-7; D not resolved. V lost 6 bases, J lost 5 bases, and 14 bases lay in between. The CDR3 extends over 13 amino acids. Germline V gene sequence: CDR1 SGHVS, CDR2 FQNEAQ. Here the CDR3 reads CASRSPPSHEQYF. DNA for the CDR3: TGTGCCAGCAGATCCCCCCCTTCTCACGAGCAGTACTTC.

The chain links TRBV18 to TRBJ2-2, with D possibly being TRBD2 (6 bases). The CDR3 covers 14 residues. The V end lost 3 bases, the J end lost 5 bases, and 10 bases lay between the germline ends. CDR1 and CDR2 from the germline V gene are KGHSH and LQKENI. CDR3 loop: CASSPGTATGELFF. The CDR3 nucleotides are TGTGCCAGCTCACCCGGGACTGCGACCGGGGAGCTGTTTTTT.

This chain connects TRBV25-1 to TRBJ2-2; 7 nucleotides align to TRBD2. There are 15 residues in the CDR3. Germline CDR1 reads MGHDK; CDR2 reads SYGVNS. V shed 6 bases and J 4 bases; nucleotides not matched to a gene: 8. CDR3 amino acids: CASSSLGRVTGELFF. Written as DNA, the CDR3 is TGTGCCAGCAGCTCCCTGGGGAGGGTCACCGGGGAGCTGTTTTTT. The full variable domain, with the rest looked up from reference TRBV25-1 and TRBJ2-2, is EADIYQTPRYLVIGTGKKITLECSQTMGHDKMYWYQQDPGMELHLIHYSYGVNSTEKGDLSSESTVSRIRTEHFPLTLESARPSHTSQYLCASSSLGRVTGELFFGEGSRLTVL.

This chain joins TRBV7-6 and TRBJ2-1; 8 bases match TRBD2. The length of the CDR3 is 15 residues. The V gene's germline CDR1 is SGHVS and CDR2 FNYEAQ. V gave up 4 bases and J gave up 4 bases; unmatched junction bases: 6. The CDR3 nucleotides are TGTGCCAGCAGCTCAGCAGCGGGGGAATACAATGAGCAGTTCTTC. Protein sequence: CASSSAAGEYNEQFF.

The V gene is TRBV28, the J gene TRBJ2-5; 9 bases fit TRBD2. Germline values: CDR1 MDHEN, CDR2 SYDVKM. This CDR3 is built from 15 residues. Trimming at V came to 3 bases and at J to 5 bases, leaving 7 bases not matched to a gene. CDR3 sequence reads: CASSFLRGGGETQYF. The CDR3 DNA follows: TGTGCCAGCAGTTTTTTGCGGGGGGGAGGGGAGACCCAGTACTTC.

The V and J genes are TRBV2 and TRBJ1-4, with D hard to call. Per the germline V gene, CDR1 is SNHLY and CDR2 is FYNNEI. The CDR3 runs to 14 residues. V lost 4 bases and J lost 5, with 11 bases in between. CDR3 nucleotides: TGTGCCAGCAGTGGGCGGTTACACAATGAAAAACTGTTTTTT. Translating gives CASSGRLHNEKLFF.

V and J are TRBV5-4 and TRBJ2-5; no firm D call. CDR3 length: 12 residues. V was shortened by 4 bases and J by 4 bases, with 8 bases between the two germline ends. CDR1 is SGHNT, CDR2 YYREEE, per germline (reference sequence). Written as DNA, the CDR3 is TGTGCCAGCAGCCAGGCTGGAGAGACCCAGTACTTC. It encodes CASSQAGETQYF.

This chain uses TRBV2 with TRBJ1-6; 9 bases fit TRBD1. The CDR3 has 14 residues. The V gene end was trimmed by 6 bases and the J gene end by 9 bases; junction bases not matched to a gene: 6. CDR1 SNHLY and CDR2 FYNNEI come from the germline V gene. Here the CDR3 DNA reads TGTGCCAGCAGCTGGGGACAGGGAGCTTCACCCCTCCACTTT. It codes for CASSWGQGASPLHF.

The chain couples TRBV6-6 to TRBJ1-1; possible D gene TRBD1, 6 bases. In germline, CDR1 is MNHNY, CDR2 SVGAGI (reference sequence). The V gene lost 0 bases and the J gene lost 6 bases, with 17 bases spanning the gap. This CDR3 is built from 16 residues. The CDR3 spells CASSYSPGTPYPEAFF. The CDR3, as DNA: TGTGCCAGCAGTTACTCGCCCGGGACACCTTACCCTGAAGCTTTCTTT.